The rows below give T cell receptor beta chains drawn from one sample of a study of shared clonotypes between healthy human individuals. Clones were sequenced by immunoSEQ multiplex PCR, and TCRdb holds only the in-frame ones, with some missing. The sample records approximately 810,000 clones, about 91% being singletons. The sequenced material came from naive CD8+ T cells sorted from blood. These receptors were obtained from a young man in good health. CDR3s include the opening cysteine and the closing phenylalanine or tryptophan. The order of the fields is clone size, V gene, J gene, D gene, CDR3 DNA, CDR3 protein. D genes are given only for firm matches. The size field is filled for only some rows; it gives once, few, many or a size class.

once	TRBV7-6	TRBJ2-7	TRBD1	TGTGCCAGCAGCGAGACAGGGGCGTACTACGAGCAGTACTTC	CASSETGAYYEQYF
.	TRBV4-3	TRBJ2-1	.	TGCGCCAGCAGCCAAGATCTAGGCGAGAACTCCTACAATGAGCAGTTCTTC	CASSQDLGENSYNEQFF
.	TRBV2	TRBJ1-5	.	TGTGCCAGTACCTCCGAATGGGCAGATAGCAATCAGCCCCAGCATTTT	CASTSEWADSNQPQHF
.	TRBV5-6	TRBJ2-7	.	TGTGCCAGCAGCAAGGACATTGGCTGGGACGAGCAGTACTTC	CASSKDIGWDEQYF
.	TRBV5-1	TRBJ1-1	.	TGCGCCAGCAGCTGGGCGGGATTCGATCAAGCTTTCTTT	CASSWAGFDQAFF
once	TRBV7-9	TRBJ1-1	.	TGTGCCAGCAGCCAAAGTACGGGGGGTGAAGCTTTCTTT	CASSQSTGGEAFF
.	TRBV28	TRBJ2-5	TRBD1	TGTGCCAGCAGTTCAGGGGGAGAAGAGACCCAGTACTTC	CASSSGGEETQYF
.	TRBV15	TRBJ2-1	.	TGTGCCACGCGGTCAGCCGACTACAATGAGCAGTTCTTC	CATRSADYNEQFF
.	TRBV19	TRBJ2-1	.	TGTGCCAGTAGTATAACAGACTCCTACAATGAGCAGTTCTTC	CASSITDSYNEQFF
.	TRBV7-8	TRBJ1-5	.	TGTGCCAGCAGCCCGACGGGAGGGCGGGACAATCAGCCCCAGCATTTT	CASSPTGGRDNQPQHF
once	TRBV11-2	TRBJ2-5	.	TGTGCCAGCAGCCCGGGACTTCAAGAGACCCAGTACTTC	CASSPGLQETQYF
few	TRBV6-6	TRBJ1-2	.	TGTGCCAGCAGTCCCGCCCAGGGGCCCTCCTATGGCTACACCTTC	CASSPAQGPSYGYTF
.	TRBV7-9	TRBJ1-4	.	TGTGCCAGCAGCTTAGTTGGGGAATCGACTACCATAGAAAAACTGTTTTTT	CASSLVGESTTIEKLFF
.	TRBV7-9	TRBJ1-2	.	TGTGCCAGCAGCTTAGGGGGCCGACAGAACTATGGCTACACCTTC	CASSLGGRQNYGYTF
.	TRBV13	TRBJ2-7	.	TGTGCCAGCAGCCCCCAGGGCTACGAGCAGTACTTC	CASSPQGYEQYF
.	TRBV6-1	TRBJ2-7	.	TGTGCCAGCAGTGAAGCGTACGGCTACTACGAGCAGTACTTC	CASSEAYGYYEQYF
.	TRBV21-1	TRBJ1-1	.	TGTGCCAGCACCTGTATCCGGGACGGGGAATCGAACACTGAAGCTTTCTTT	CASTCIRDGESNTEAFF
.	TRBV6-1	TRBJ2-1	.	TGTGCCAGCAGTGACGAGCTGGGAGGCCTTCCCTACAATGAGCAGTTCTTC	CASSDELGGLPYNEQFF
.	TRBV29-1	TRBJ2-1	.	TGCAGCGTTGAACCCGGGCCCCCTAGTACGCAGTTCTTC	CSVEPGPPSTQFF
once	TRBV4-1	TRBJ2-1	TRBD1	TGCGCCAGCAGCCAAAGTCAATCCGGACAGGCGGACTACAATGAGCAGTTCTTC	CASSQSQSGQADYNEQFF
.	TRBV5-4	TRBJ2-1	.	TGTGCCAGCAGGGATTGGGTCCAGGCCGACAATGAGCAGTTCTTC	CASRDWVQADNEQFF
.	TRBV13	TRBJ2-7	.	TGTGCCAGCAGCTCCCTCGGGGGCGCGAATCCCTACGAGCAGTACTTC	CASSSLGGANPYEQYF
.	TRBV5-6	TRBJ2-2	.	TGTGCCAGCAGCTTAGGACTTCCCAACACCGGGGAGCTGTTTTTT	CASSLGLPNTGELFF
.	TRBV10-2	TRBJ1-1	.	TGCGCCAGCGGCCGCGCCGCGGGCACTGAAGCTTTCTTT	CASGRAAGTEAFF
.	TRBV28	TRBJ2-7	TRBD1	TGTGCCAGCAGTCCACGACAGGGGGTCTTCTACGAGCAGTACTTC	CASSPRQGVFYEQYF
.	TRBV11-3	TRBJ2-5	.	TGTGCCAGCAGCATTGGGGCGCAAGAGACCCAGTACTTC	CASSIGAQETQYF
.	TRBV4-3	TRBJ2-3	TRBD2	TGCGCCAGCAGCCAAGTTCCTGGGACTAGCGTCACAGATACGCAGTATTTT	CASSQVPGTSVTDTQYF
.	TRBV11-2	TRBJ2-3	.	TGTGCCAGTTCCAGGGCGGTAGATACGCAGTATTTT	CASSRAVDTQYF
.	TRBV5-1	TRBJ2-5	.	TGCGCCAGCAGCTTACGCGGGCGAGAGCAAGAGACCCAGTACTTC	CASSLRGREQETQYF
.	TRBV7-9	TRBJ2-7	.	TGTGCCAGCCGACCCAGGGGTACCTACGAGCAGTACTTC	CASRPRGTYEQYF
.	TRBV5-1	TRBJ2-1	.	TGCGCCAGCAGCTTGCCCGCAGCGGCAAACTACAATGAGCAGTTCTTC	CASSLPAAANYNEQFF
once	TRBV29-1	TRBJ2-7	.	TGCAGCGTCGAATTGGAGGGCCTTGCGTACTTC	CSVELEGLAYF
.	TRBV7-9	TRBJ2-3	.	TGTGCCAGCGTGGGCAGGGGAGGCACAGATACGCAGTATTTT	CASVGRGGTDTQYF
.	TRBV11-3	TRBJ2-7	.	TGTGCCAGCAGGGGGTTTGTCTCAGGGGACGAGCAGTACTTC	CASRGFVSGDEQYF
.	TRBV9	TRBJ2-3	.	TGTGCCAGCAGCGTAGTGGGGGCCTGGACAGATACGCAGTATTTT	CASSVVGAWTDTQYF
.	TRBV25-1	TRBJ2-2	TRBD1	TGTGCCAGCAGTGAATTGGGGGGACAGGGAGGCGGGACCGGGGAGCTGTTTTTT	CASSELGGQGGGTGELFF
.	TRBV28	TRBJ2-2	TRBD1	TGTGCCAGCACCACAGGGGTGGGCGGGGAGCTGTTTTTT	CASTTGVGGELFF
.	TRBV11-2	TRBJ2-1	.	TGTGCCAGCAGCTTAGAATACAATGAGCAGTTCTTC	CASSLEYNEQFF
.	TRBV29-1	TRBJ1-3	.	TGCAGCGTTCCAGAGAGCTCTGGAAACACCATATATTTT	CSVPESSGNTIYF
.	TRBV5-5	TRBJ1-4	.	TGTGCCAGCACTATCTTATGGGTCGATCTCCTTGAGGGAGGCGAAAAACTGTTTTTT	CASTILWVDLLEGGEKLFF
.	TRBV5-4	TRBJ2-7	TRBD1	TGTGCCAGCAGCTGGGGGACAGGGACCTACGAGCAGTACTTC	CASSWGTGTYEQYF